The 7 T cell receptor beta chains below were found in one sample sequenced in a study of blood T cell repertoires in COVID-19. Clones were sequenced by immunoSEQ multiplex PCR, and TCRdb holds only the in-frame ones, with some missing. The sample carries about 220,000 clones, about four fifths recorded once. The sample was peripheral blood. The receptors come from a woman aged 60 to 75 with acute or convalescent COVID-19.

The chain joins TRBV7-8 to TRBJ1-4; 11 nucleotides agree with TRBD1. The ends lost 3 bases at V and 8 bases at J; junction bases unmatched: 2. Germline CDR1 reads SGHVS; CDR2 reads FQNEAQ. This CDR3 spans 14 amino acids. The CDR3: CASSLGDRGEKLFF. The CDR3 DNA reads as TGTGCCAGCAGCTTGGGGGACAGGGGGGAAAAACTGTTTTTT.

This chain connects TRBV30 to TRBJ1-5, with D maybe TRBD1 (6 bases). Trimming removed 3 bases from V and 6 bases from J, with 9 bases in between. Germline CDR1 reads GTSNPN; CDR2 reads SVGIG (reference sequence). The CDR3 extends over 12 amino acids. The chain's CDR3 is CAWSRGSQPQHF. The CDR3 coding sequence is TGTGCCTGGAGCAGGGGCAGTCAGCCCCAGCATTTT.

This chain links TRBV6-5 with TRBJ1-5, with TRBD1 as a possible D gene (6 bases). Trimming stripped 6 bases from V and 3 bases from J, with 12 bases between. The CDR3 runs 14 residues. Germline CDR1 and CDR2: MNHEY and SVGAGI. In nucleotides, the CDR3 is TGTGCCAGCAGCGCTACAGGGTTCAATCAGCCCCAGCATTTT. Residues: CASSATGFNQPQHF.

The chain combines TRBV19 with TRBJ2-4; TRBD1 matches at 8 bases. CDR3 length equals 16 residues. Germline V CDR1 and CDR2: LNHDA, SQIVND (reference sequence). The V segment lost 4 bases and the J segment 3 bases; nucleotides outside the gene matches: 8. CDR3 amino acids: CASSKALQGGKNIQYF. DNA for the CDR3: TGTGCCAGTAGTAAGGCTTTACAGGGGGGCAAAAACATTCAGTACTTC.

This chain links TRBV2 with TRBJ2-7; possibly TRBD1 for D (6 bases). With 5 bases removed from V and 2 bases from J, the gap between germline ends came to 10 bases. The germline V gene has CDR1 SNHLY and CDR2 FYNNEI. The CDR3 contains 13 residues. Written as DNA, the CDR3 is TGTGCCAGCAGTAGGTCAGGGGCCTACGAGCAGTACTTC. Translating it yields CASSRSGAYEQYF.

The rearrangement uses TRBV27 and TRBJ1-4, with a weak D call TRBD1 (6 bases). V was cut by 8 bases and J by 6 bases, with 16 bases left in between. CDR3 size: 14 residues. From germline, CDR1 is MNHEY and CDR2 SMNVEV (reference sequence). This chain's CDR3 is CASSGGAWDEKLFF. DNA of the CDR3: TGTGCCAGCTCGGGGGGCGCGTGGGATGAAAAACTGTTTTTT.

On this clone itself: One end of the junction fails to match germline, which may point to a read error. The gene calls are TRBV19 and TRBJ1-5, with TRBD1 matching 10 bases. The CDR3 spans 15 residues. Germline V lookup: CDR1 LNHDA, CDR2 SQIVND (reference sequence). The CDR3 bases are TGTGCCAGTAGTACCGACAGGGGGCGCAACCAGCCCCAGCATTTT. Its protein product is CASSTDRGRNQPQHF. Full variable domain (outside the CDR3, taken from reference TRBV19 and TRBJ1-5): DGGITQSPKYLFRKEGQNVTLSCEQNLNHDAMYWYRQDPGQGLRLIYYSQIVNDFQKGDIAEGYSVSREKKESFPLTVTSAQKNPTAFYLCASSTDRGRNQPQHFGDGTRLSIL.